These 18 T cell receptor beta chains originate from one sample sequenced in a study of T cells in narcolepsy. Clones were sequenced by immunoSEQ multiplex PCR, and TCRdb holds only the in-frame ones, with some missing. The sample holds around 30,000 clones, approximately 78% seen once. Source material: CD45RA- memory CD4+ T cells from PBMCs. These receptors all come from a human donor with narcolepsy.

To note about this clone: Other DNA sequences from this sample encode an identical CDR3 as well. This sequence joins TRBV19 and TRBJ2-3; 8 positions match TRBD1. The V and J ends lost 5 bases and 6 bases, in that order; junction bases with no gene match: 7. This CDR3 region has 14 residues. Germline CDR1 LNHDA, CDR2 SQIVND (reference sequence). The CDR3 sequence: CASSPGQGADTQYF. Here the CDR3 DNA reads TGTGCCAGTAGTCCAGGACAGGGAGCCGATACGCAGTATTTT.

The V gene is TRBV19, the J gene TRBJ2-2; D tentatively reads TRBD1 or TRBD2 (5 bases each). CDR1 is LNHDA, CDR2 SQIVND, per germline (reference sequence). Trimming removed 3 bases from V and 5 bases from J, with 7 bases in between. The CDR3 extends over 13 amino acids. In nucleotides, the CDR3 is TGTGCCAGTAGTATGAGGGGTACCGGGGAGCTGTTTTTT. Its protein is CASSMRGTGELFF.

The J gene is TRBJ1-1, the V gene TRBV11-2; D is possibly TRBD1 (6 bases). Trimming left V 6 bases short and J 10 bases short, with 27 bases between. This CDR3 comprises 16 residues. Germline CDR1 and CDR2: SGHAT and FQNNGV. CDR3 coding DNA: TGTGCCAGCAGTTCCCCGGAGGGGGGCCGCTCGGGGGGAGCTTTCTTT. It specifies CASSSPEGGRSGGAFF.

The rearrangement links TRBV19 to TRBJ1-5, with TRBD1 matching 9 bases. Germline CDR1 reads LNHDA; CDR2 reads SQIVND (reference sequence). V gave up 9 bases and J gave up 2 bases; unmatched junction bases: 8. This CDR3 contains 15 residues. CDR3 amino acids: CASKWRQGGNQPQHF. CDR3 nucleotide sequence: TGTGCCAGCAAATGGAGACAGGGGGGCAATCAGCCCCAGCATTTT.

V gene TRBV9 combines with J gene TRBJ1-2; the D gene is possibly TRBD1 (5 bases). Trimming removed 3 bases at V and 8 bases at J, with 17 bases between. The CDR3 is 14 residues long. Germline V gene sequence: CDR1 SGDLS, CDR2 YYNGEE. CDR3 residues: CASSGLTAAGGYTF. CDR3 bases: TGTGCCAGCAGCGGATTGACAGCCGCAGGCGGCTACACCTTC.

The rearrangement links TRBV27 to TRBJ1-5; D possibly corresponds to TRBD1 (6 bases). Trimming took 3 bases from V and 8 from J, leaving 11 bases between them. Germline V gene sequence: CDR1 MNHEY, CDR2 SMNVEV (reference sequence). CDR3 size: 13 residues. CDR3 region: CASSLQGREPQHF. CDR3 in DNA: TGTGCCAGCAGTTTGCAGGGGAGGGAGCCCCAGCATTTT.

The CDR3 coding sequence is TGTGCCAGCAGCAAACCCGGGACTAGCGGGGGGGCCCGGGAGACCCAGTACTTC. This codes for CASSKPGTSGGARETQYF. The rearrangement uses TRBV5-6 and TRBJ2-5, with TRBD2 matching 16 bases. The CDR3 totals 18 residues. V shed 4 bases and J 5 bases; nucleotides not matched to a gene: 11. From germline, CDR1 is SGHDT and CDR2 YYEEEE.

In DNA, the CDR3 is TGTGCCAGCTCACCACAGGGGGCGGACACTGAAGCTTTCTTT. Translated: CASSPQGADTEAFF. The chain has TRBV18 and TRBJ1-1; the match to TRBD1 covers 7 bases. The V gene end was trimmed by 1 base and the J gene end by 3 bases; junction bases not matched to a gene: 2. The germline V gene encodes CDR1 KGHSH and CDR2 LQKENI. The CDR3 has 14 amino acids.

This clone was observed a handful of times. The chain links TRBV19 to TRBJ1-1; D unresolved. Germline values: CDR1 LNHDA, CDR2 SQIVND (reference sequence). CDR3 length: 11 residues. This chain's CDR3 is CAVSMNTEAFF. The CDR3 DNA reads as TGTGCAGTCAGCATGAACACTGAAGCTTTCTTT.

This clone was picked up one time. The V call is TRBV30, the J call TRBJ2-7, with 11 bases identical to TRBD1. The V and J ends lost 2 bases and 2 bases, in that order; junction bases with no gene match: 2. Per the germline V gene, CDR1 is GTSNPN and CDR2 is SVGIG (reference sequence). This CDR3 spans 14 amino acids. CDR3 coding DNA: TGTGCCTGGAGTTTGGGACAGGGGGCCTACGAGCAGTACTTC. It yields the protein CAWSLGQGAYEQYF.

The genes are TRBV11-2 and TRBJ1-2, with a possible D match to TRBD1 (6 bases). The germline gives CDR1 SGHAT, CDR2 FQNNGV. V lost 5 bases, J lost 1 base, and 14 bases lay in between. This CDR3 comprises 15 residues. The CDR3 nucleotides are TGTGCCAGCAGCCCCCGGGGGCGTAATAACTATGGCTACACCTTC. Its translation: CASSPRGRNNYGYTF.

This clone has only a few counts. This sequence joins TRBV6-1 and TRBJ2-7; 7 bases are a match to TRBD1. Trimming cost V 7 bases and J 2 bases; bases outside gene matches: 5. This CDR3 has 13 residues. Per the germline V gene, CDR1 is MNHNS and CDR2 is SASEGT. For the CDR3, the DNA is TGTGCCAGCAACCAGGGGGTCGCCTACGAGCAGTACTTC. Its protein product is CASNQGVAYEQYF.

J is TRBJ2-1 and V is TRBV4-1, with 12 bases identical to TRBD2. Germline V gene sequence: CDR1 MGHRA, CDR2 YSYEKL. V dropped 3 bases and J dropped 3; count of bases not matched to a gene: 0. The CDR3 has 15 amino acids. The chain's CDR3 is CASSQTSGGYNEQFF. The CDR3 coding sequence is TGCGCCAGCAGCCAGACTAGCGGGGGCTACAATGAGCAGTTCTTC.

The chain couples TRBV4-1 to TRBJ1-6, with D unclear. Germline V CDR1 and CDR2: MGHRA, YSYEKL. The V end was cut by 4 bases, the J end by 3 bases, with 16 bases between. The CDR3 extends over 17 amino acids. CDR3 in amino acids: CASSLIKLGVYNSPLHF. The CDR3 nucleotides are TGCGCCAGCAGCCTAATCAAACTCGGTGTCTATAATTCACCCCTCCACTTT.

The rearrangement uses TRBV7-9 and TRBJ1-2, with TRBD1 matching over 7 bases. V shed 5 bases and J 4 bases; nucleotides not matched to a gene: 4. Germline V gene sequence: CDR1 SEHNR, CDR2 FQNEAQ (reference sequence). The CDR3 spans 13 residues. The chain's CDR3 is CASSPRQGYGYTF. The CDR3 DNA is TGTGCCAGCAGCCCACGACAGGGCTATGGCTACACCTTC.

The chain employs TRBV10-3 and TRBJ1-2; D may be TRBD1 (5 bases). Germline CDR1 reads ENHRY; CDR2 reads SYGVKD. V dropped 11 bases and J dropped 7 bases, with 20 bases sitting between them. CDR3 length: 13 amino acids. In DNA form, the CDR3 reads TGTGCCGCGGGGTCGGGGGACTTAGGTGGCTACACCTTC. This codes for CAAGSGDLGGYTF.

The chain carries TRBV6-1 and TRBJ1-3, with 8 positions matching TRBD1. The CDR3 totals 15 residues. V gave up 6 bases and J gave up 3 bases; unmatched junction bases: 7. Germline V CDR1 and CDR2: MNHNS, SASEGT. The chain's CDR3 is CASSTSGTGGNTIYF. The DNA for the CDR3 is TGTGCCAGCAGCACTTCCGGGACAGGTGGAAACACCATATATTTT.

Regarding this clone: The identical CDR3 is also encoded by other nucleotide sequences in the sample. The J gene is TRBJ1-1, the V gene TRBV5-6; the D gene is possibly TRBD1 (6 bases). CDR3 size: 18 residues. V was trimmed by 0 bases and J by 3 bases, leaving 21 bases between them. Germline V CDR1 and CDR2: SGHDT, YYEEEE. The chain's CDR3 is CASSLVGRGRFLYTEAFF. Written as DNA, the CDR3 is TGTGCCAGCAGCTTGGTGGGTCGGGGGCGATTTTTGTACACTGAAGCTTTCTTT.